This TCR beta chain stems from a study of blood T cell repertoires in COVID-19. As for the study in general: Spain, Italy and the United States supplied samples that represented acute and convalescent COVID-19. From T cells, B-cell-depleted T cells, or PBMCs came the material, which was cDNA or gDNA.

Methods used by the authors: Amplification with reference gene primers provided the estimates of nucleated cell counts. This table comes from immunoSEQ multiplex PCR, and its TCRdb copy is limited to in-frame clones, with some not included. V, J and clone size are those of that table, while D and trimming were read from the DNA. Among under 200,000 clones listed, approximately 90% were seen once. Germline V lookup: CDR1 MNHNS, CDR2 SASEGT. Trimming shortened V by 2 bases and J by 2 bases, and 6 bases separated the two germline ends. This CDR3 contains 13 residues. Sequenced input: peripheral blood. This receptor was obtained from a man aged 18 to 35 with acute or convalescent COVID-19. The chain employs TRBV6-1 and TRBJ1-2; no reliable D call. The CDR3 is CASSESENYGYTF. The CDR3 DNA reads TGTGCCAGCAGTGAATCGGAGAACTATGGCTACACCTTC.